The T cell receptor (beta chain) described here comes from a study of T cell responses to AZD1222 COVID-19 vaccine. The CDR3 runs to 14 residues. Trimming cost V 7 bases and J 3 bases, with 15 bases left between them. Germline V gives CDR1 SEHNR, CDR2 FQNEAQ (reference sequence). The method was immunoSEQ multiplex PCR; TCRdb's version includes in-frame clones alone and lacks a portion of them. The data contain roughly 140,000 clones, roughly 90% of them singletons. This receptor was obtained from an adult who received the AZD1222 COVID-19 vaccine. The sample consisted of peripheral blood, taken 28 days after the second AZD1222 dose. This chain links TRBV7-9 with TRBJ1-2, with a possible D match to TRBD1 (5 bases). DNA for the CDR3: TGTGCCAGCACCTTCCTGGGGGGGTACTATGGCTACACCTTC. This sequence encodes CASTFLGGYYGYTF.